Listed here are 5 T cell receptor beta chains from one sample, sequenced in a study of blood T cell repertoires in COVID-19. Libraries were prepared by immunoSEQ multiplex PCR; TCRdb keeps only in-frame clonotypes and omits some of them. The sample has around 360,000 clones, about 90% seen once. Sequencing used PBMCs or T cells enriched from blood (not recorded which). The receptors were sampled from a woman under 40 who had recovered from COVID-19.

In its sample, this clone was seen once. The V call is TRBV21-1, the J call TRBJ2-5; TRBD2 was called by the table and not checked on the DNA. TRBV21-1 is recorded as a pseudogene. This CDR3 is built from 15 residues. CDR3 region: CASSKGPASGETQYF. The CDR3, as DNA: TGTGCCAGCAGCAAAGGACCCGCTAGCGGAGAGACCCAGTACTTC.

This clone was detected only a few times. J is TRBJ2-7 and V is TRBV3-1 (or the pseudogene TRBV3-2), with 9 bases lining up with TRBD2. This CDR3 spans 15 amino acids. Germline loops: CDR1 LGHDT, CDR2 YNNKEL (reference sequence). The V and J ends lost 4 bases and 2 bases, in that order; junction bases with no gene match: 6. CDR3 protein: CASSRSTSGAYEQYF. CDR3 DNA: TGTGCCAGCAGCCGATCGACTAGCGGAGCCTACGAGCAGTACTTC.

This chain connects TRBV11-1 to TRBJ1-1; possibly TRBD1 for D (6 bases). V dropped 4 bases and J dropped 6 bases, with 12 bases sitting between them. The CDR3 is 13 amino acids. The germline CDR1 and CDR2 sequences are SGHAT and FQDESV (reference sequence). CDR3 region: CASSSGQRSEAFF. DNA of the CDR3: TGTGCCAGCAGCTCTGGACAGAGGTCTGAAGCTTTCTTT.

This clone has just one count. The chain carries TRBV27 and TRBJ1-2; 7 positions agree with TRBD1. V lost 3 bases, J lost 4 bases, and 5 bases stayed unmatched. The CDR3 sequence is 14 residues long. The germline CDR1 and CDR2 sequences are MNHEY and SMNVEV (reference sequence). The CDR3 DNA is TGTGCCAGCAGTTTCACACAGGGGTCCTATGGCTACACCTTC. It codes for CASSFTQGSYGYTF.

This rearrangement joins TRBV7-2 to TRBJ2-5, with 7 bases identical to TRBD1. The CDR3 extends over 14 amino acids. Germline V CDR1 and CDR2: SGHTA, FQGNSA. V lost 4 bases, J lost 5 bases, and 7 bases stayed unmatched. The DNA for the CDR3 is TGTGCCAGCAGCTCCCCAGGCAGGGGGGAGACCCAGTACTTC. Its translation is CASSSPGRGETQYF.